Below, 2 T cell receptor beta chains from the same sample are listed, as sequenced in a study of T cell changes during pregnancy in multiple sclerosis. Libraries were prepared by immunoSEQ multiplex PCR; TCRdb keeps only in-frame clonotypes and omits some of them. This table holds about 80,000 clones, roughly nine tenths found once. Specimen: peripheral blood, collected before pregnancy. The receptor set was obtained from a female donor with multiple sclerosis, enrolled in a pregnancy study.

The J gene is TRBJ1-2, the V gene TRBV15, with a possible D match to TRBD1 (5 bases). Germline CDR1 is LNHNV and CDR2 is YYDKDF (reference sequence). The ends were cut back, 0 bases at V and 9 bases at J, with 11 bases in the middle. CDR3 length: 13 residues. CDR3 region: CATSRDNGASYTF. In DNA, the CDR3 is TGTGCCACCAGCAGAGATAATGGGGCCAGCTACACCTTC.

The CDR3 DNA is TGCGCCAGCAGCTTAGGTCCAGCGGGGGCCCGGACCGGGGAGCTGTTTTTT. Encoded protein: CASSLGPAGARTGELFF. The chain joins TRBV5-1 to TRBJ2-2; the match to TRBD2 covers 8 bases. V lost 2 bases to trimming and J lost 5 bases; unmatched junction nucleotides: 11. The CDR3 runs 17 residues. Germline CDR1 and CDR2: SGHRS and YFSETQ.